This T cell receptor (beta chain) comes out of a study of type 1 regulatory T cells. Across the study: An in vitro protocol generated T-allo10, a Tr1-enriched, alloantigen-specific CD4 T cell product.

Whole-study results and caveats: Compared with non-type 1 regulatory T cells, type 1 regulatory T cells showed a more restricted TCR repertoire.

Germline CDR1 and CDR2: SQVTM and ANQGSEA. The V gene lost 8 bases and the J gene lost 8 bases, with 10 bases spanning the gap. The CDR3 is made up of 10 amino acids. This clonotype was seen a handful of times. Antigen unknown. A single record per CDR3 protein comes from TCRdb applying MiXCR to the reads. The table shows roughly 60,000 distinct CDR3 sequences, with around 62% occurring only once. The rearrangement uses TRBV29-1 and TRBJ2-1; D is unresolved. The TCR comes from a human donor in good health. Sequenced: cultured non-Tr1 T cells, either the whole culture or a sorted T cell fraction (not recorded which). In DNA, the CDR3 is TGCAGCACGTTATCGGATGAGCAGTTCTTC. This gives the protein CSTLSDEQFF.